Shown below are 9 T cell receptor beta chains from a single sample sequenced in a study of OX40 agonist ivuxolimab in advanced cancers. This table comes from immunoSEQ multiplex PCR, and its TCRdb copy is limited to in-frame clones, with some not included. The sample includes 70,000 to 85,000 clones, over 90% of them seen just once. The specimen comprised CD4+ or CD8+ T cells sorted from blood, sampled in a trial of the OX40 agonist ivuxolimab. These receptors all stem from an adult with an advanced solid tumor such as melanoma, head and neck, liver or kidney cancer.

This clone came up a few times. This rearrangement joins TRBV19 to TRBJ2-6; the D is unclear. The CDR3 has 14 residues. Trimming removed 5 bases at V and 2 bases at J, with 7 bases between. CDR1 is LNHDA, CDR2 SQIVND, per germline (reference sequence). The DNA for the CDR3 is TGTGCCAGTAGTCCGATGGCTGGGGCCAACGTCCTGACTTTC. This encodes CASSPMAGANVLTF.

The V call is TRBV2, the J call TRBJ1-1; D is ambiguous. V lost 2 bases to trimming and J lost 8 bases, with 6 bases between them. The CDR3 runs 11 residues. CDR1 SNHLY and CDR2 FYNNEI come from the germline V gene. CDR3 amino acids: CASSEPTEAFF. The CDR3 DNA follows: TGTGCCAGCAGTGAACCGACAGAAGCTTTCTTT.

Comments on this clone: This sample includes further DNA sequences coding for the same CDR3. The chain combines TRBV2 with TRBJ2-7; D perhaps matches TRBD1 (9 bases). CDR1 is SNHLY and CDR2 is FYNNEI in the germline V gene. The ends were cut back, 6 bases at V and 11 bases at J, with 20 bases in the middle. This CDR3 has 13 residues. The CDR3 loop is CASSGGVGDREYF. CDR3 DNA sequence: TGTGCCAGCAGCGGGGGGGTGGGGGACAGGGAGTACTTC.

The chain employs TRBV6-5 and TRBJ2-7, with D possibly being TRBD2 (7 bases). V was shortened by 0 bases and J by 4 bases, with 10 bases between the two germline ends. This CDR3 is 14 amino acids long. Per germline, CDR1 MNHEY and CDR2 SVGAGI. CDR3 protein: CASSYSGGPYEQYF. The CDR3 DNA reads TGTGCCAGCAGTTACTCCGGGGGGCCGTACGAGCAGTACTTC.

The rearrangement uses TRBV5-1 and TRBJ2-1; 9 nucleotides line up with TRBD2. V trimming: 0 bases; J trimming: 6 bases; junction bases outside the gene matches: 10. The CDR3 spans 17 residues. Germline V gene lookup returns CDR1 SGHRS and CDR2 YFSETQ. The CDR3 region is CASSLGLVAGDGNEQFF. The CDR3 nucleotides read TGCGCCAGCAGCTTGGGCCTTGTAGCGGGAGACGGCAATGAGCAGTTCTTC. The full variable domain, rest sourced from reference TRBV5-1 and TRBJ2-1, is KAGVTQTPRYLIKTRGQQVTLSCSPISGHRSVSWYQQTPGQGLQFLFEYFSETQRNKGNFPGRFSGRQFSNSRSEMNVSTLELGDSALYLCASSLGLVAGDGNEQFFGPGTRLTVL.

V usage is TRBV4-1 and J usage is TRBJ2-4; TRBD2 agrees at 13 bases. Germline V gene lookup returns CDR1 MGHRA and CDR2 YSYEKL. This CDR3 region has 18 residues. V was pared by 4 bases and J by 3 bases, with 9 bases of the junction left unmatched. Here the CDR3 reads CASSPRDGTSGNKNIQYF. The CDR3 nucleotides read TGCGCCAGCAGCCCCCGGGACGGGACTAGCGGGAACAAAAACATTCAGTACTTC.

This clone has just one count. The V and J genes are TRBV6-5 and TRBJ2-1; 7 nucleotides align to TRBD2. The germline V gene has CDR1 MNHEY and CDR2 SVGAGI. The CDR3 runs 14 residues. J lost 3 bases, V lost 4 bases, and 3 bases had no gene match. CDR3 bases: TGTGCCAGCAGTTTGCGGGACTACTACAATGAGCAGTTCTTC. This gives the protein CASSLRDYYNEQFF.

The J gene is TRBJ2-3, the V gene TRBV29-1, with TRBD2 as a possible D gene (6 bases). The V gene's germline CDR1 is SQVTM and CDR2 ANQGSEA. This CDR3 comprises 14 residues. Trimming removed 5 bases at V and 3 bases at J, with 15 bases between. The CDR3 DNA reads TGCAGCGTTACCCGGGGACTTAGAACAGATACGCAGTATTTT. Protein product: CSVTRGLRTDTQYF.

The J gene is TRBJ1-1, the V gene TRBV12-5; D is unclear. V dropped 6 bases and J dropped 4 bases, with 6 bases sitting between them. The CDR3 loop spans 11 amino acids. From germline, CDR1 is LGHNT and CDR2 FRNRAP. CDR3 region: CASGRGTEAFF. CDR3 nucleotide sequence: TGTGCTAGTGGCCGGGGCACTGAAGCTTTCTTT.